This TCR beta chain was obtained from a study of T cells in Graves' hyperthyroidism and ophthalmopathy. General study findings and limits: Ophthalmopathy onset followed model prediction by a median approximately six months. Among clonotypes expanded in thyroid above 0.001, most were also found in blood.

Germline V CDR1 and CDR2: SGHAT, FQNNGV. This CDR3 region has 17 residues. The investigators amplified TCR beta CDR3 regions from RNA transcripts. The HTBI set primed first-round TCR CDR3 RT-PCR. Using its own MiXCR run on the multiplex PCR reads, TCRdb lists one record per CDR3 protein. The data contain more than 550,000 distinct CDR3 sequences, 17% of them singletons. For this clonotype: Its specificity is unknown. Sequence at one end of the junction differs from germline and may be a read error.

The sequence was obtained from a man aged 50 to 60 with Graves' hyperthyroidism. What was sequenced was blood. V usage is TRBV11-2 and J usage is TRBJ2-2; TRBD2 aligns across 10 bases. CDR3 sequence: CASSSQAGGPGTGELLF. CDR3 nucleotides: TGTGCCAGCAGCTCCCAAGCGGGAGGGCCCGGAACCGGGGAGCTGCTTTTT.